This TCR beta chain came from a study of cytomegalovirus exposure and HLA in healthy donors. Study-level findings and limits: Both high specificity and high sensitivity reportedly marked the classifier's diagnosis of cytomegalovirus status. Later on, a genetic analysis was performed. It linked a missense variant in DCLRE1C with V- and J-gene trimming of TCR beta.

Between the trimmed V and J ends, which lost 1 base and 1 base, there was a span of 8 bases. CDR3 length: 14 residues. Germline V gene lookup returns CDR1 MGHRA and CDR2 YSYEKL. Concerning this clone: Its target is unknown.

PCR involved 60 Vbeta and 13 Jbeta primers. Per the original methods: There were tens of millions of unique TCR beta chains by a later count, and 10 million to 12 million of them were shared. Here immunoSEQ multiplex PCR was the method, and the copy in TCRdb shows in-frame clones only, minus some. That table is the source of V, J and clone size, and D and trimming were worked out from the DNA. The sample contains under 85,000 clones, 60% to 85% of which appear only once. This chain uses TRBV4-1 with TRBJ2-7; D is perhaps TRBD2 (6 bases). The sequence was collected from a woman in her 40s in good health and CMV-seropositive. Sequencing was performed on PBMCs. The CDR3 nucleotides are TGCGCCAGCAGCCAAGGCAGCGGGTCCTACGAGCAGTACTTC. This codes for CASSQGSGSYEQYF.